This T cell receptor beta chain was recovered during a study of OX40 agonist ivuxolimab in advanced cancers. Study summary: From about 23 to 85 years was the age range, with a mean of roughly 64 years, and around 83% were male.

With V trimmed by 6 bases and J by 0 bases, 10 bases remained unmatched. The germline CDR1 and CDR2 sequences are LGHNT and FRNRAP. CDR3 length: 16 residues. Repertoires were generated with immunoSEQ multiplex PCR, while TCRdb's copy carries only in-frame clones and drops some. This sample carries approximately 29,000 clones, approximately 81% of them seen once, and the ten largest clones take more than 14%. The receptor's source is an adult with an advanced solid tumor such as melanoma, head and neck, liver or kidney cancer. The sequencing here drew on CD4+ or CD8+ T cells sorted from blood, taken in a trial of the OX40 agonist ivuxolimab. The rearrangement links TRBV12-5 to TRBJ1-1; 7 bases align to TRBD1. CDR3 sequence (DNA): TGTGCTAGTGGCCCCTCCCGAGACAGGGTGAACACTGAAGCTTTCTTT. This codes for CASGPSRDRVNTEAFF.